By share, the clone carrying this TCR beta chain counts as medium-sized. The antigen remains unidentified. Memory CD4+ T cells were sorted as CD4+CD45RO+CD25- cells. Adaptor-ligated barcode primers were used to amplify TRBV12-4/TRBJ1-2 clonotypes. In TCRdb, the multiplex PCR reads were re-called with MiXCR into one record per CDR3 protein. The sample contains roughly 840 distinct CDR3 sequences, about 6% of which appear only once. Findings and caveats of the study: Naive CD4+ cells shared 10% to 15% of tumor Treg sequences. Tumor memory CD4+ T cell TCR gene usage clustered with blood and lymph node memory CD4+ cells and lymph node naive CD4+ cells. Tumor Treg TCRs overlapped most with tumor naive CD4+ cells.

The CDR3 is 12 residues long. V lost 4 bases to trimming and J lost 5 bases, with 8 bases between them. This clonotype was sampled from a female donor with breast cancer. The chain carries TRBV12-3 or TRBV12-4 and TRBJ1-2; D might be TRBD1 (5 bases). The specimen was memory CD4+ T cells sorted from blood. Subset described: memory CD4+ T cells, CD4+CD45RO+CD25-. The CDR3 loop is CASSSRQYGYTF. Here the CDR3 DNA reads TGTGCCAGCAGTTCAAGACAGTATGGCTACACCTTC.